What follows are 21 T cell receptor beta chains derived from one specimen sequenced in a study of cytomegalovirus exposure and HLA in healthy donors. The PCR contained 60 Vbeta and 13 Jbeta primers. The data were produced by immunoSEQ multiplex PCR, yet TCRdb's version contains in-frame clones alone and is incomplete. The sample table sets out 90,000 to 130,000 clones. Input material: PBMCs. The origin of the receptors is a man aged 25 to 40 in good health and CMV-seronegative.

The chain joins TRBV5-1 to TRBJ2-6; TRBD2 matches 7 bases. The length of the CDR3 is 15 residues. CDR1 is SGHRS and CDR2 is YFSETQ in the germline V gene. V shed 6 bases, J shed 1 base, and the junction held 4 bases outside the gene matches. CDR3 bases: TGCGCCAGCATGGGGGGGATGTCTGGGGCCAACGTCCTGACTTTC. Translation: CASMGGMSGANVLTF.

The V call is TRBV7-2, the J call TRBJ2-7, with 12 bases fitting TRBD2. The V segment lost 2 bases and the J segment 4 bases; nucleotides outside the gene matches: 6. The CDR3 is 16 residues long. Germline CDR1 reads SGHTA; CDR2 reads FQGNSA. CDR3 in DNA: TGTGCCAGCAGCTTAAGGGCTAGCGGGGGGGGATACGAGCAGTACTTC. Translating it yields CASSLRASGGGYEQYF.

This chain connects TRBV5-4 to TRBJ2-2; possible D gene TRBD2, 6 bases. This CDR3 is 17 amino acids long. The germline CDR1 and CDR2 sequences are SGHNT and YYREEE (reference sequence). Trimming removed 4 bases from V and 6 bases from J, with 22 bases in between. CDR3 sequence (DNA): TGTGCCAGCAGCCGAGTTGGGCGGGCACCGGGGGCCGGGGAGCTGTTTTTT. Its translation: CASSRVGRAPGAGELFF. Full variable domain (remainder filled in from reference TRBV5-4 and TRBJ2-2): ETGVTQSPTHLIKTRGQQVTLRCSSQSGHNTVSWYQQALGQGPQFIFQYYREEENGRGNFPPRFSGLQFPNYSSELNVNALELDDSALYLCASSRVGRAPGAGELFFGEGSRLTVL.

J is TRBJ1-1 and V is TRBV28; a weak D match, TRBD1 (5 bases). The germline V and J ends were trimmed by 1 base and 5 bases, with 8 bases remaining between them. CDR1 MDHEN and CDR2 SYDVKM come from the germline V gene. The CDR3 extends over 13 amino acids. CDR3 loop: CASSLYGGTEAFF. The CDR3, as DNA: TGTGCCAGCAGTTTATATGGGGGGACTGAAGCTTTCTTT.

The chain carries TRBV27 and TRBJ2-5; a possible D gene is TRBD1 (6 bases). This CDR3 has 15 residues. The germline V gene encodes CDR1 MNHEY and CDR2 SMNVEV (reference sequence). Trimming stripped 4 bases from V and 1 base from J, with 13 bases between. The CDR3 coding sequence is TGTGCCAGCAGTTACGGGACAAGAACCCAAGAGACCCAGTACTTC. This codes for CASSYGTRTQETQYF.

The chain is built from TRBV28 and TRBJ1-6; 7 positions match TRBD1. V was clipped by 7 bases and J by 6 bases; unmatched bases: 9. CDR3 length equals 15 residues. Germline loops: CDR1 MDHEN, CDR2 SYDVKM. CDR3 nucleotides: TGTGCCAGCACCCCTGTAGACAGGGCTAATTCACCCCTCCACTTT. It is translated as CASTPVDRANSPLHF.

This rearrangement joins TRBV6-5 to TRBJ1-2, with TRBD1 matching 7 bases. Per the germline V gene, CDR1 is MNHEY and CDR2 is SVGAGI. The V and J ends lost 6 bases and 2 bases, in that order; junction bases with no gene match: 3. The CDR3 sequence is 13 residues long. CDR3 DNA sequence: TGTGCCAGCAGGGGACAGATCAACTATGGCTACACCTTC. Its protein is CASRGQINYGYTF.

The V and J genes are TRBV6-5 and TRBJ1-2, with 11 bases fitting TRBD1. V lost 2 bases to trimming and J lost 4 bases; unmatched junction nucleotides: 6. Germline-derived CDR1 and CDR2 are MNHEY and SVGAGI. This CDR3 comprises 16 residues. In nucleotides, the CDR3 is TGTGCCAGCAGTTACGTGGGGACAGGGGGAGGCTATGGCTACACCTTC. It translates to CASSYVGTGGGYGYTF.

CDR3 nucleotides: TGTGCCAGCAGGAGAGTAGAGGATGAAAAACTGTTTTTT. It translates to CASRRVEDEKLFF. The V call is TRBV6-5, the J call TRBJ1-4; no reliable D call. The CDR3 sequence is 13 residues long. The germline V gene encodes CDR1 MNHEY and CDR2 SVGAGI. Trimming cost V 6 bases and J 6 bases, with 11 bases left between them.

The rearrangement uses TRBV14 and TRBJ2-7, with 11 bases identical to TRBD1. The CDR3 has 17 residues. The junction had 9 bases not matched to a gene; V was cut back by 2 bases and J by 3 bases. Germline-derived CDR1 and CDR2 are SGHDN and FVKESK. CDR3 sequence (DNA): TGTGCCAGCAGCCAAAGTGGGGTAGGGACAGGGGGCTACGAGCAGTACTTC. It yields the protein CASSQSGVGTGGYEQYF. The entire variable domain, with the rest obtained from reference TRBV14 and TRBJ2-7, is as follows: EAGVTQFPSHSVIEKGQTVTLRCDPISGHDNLYWYRRVMGKEIKFLLHFVKESKQDESGMPNNRFLAERTGGTYSTLKVQPAELEDSGVYFCASSQSGVGTGGYEQYFGPGTRLTVT.

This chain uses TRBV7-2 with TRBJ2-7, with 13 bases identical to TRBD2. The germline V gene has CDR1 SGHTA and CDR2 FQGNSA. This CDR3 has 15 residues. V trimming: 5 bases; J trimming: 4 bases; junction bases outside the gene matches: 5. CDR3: CASSMGLAGPYEQYF. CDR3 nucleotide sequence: TGTGCCAGCAGCATGGGACTAGCGGGACCATACGAGCAGTACTTC.

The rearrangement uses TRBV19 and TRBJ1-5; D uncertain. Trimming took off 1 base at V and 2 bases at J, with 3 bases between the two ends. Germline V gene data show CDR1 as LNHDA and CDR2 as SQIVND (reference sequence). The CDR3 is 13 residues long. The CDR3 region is CASSIGGNQPQHF. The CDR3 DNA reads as TGTGCCAGTAGTATAGGAGGCAATCAGCCCCAGCATTTT.

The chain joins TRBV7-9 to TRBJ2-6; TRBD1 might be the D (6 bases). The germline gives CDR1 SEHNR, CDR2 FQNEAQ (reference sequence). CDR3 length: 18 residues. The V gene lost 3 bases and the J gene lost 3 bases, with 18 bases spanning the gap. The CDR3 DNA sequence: TGTGCCAGCAGCTTGGGGGCTGGGGGCGCAATTGGGGCCAACGTCCTGACTTTC. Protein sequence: CASSLGAGGAIGANVLTF.

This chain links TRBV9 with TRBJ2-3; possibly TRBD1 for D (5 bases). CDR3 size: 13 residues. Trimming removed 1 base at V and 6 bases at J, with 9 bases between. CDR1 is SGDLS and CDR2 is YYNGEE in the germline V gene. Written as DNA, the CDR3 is TGTGCCAGCAGCGTAATAACAGGCGATACGCAGTATTTT. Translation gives CASSVITGDTQYF.

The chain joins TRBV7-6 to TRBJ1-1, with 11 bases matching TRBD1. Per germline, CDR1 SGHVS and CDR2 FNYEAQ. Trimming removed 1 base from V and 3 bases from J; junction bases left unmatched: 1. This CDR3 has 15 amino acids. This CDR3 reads CASSLEGQGDTEAFF. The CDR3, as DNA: TGTGCCAGCAGCTTAGAGGGACAGGGGGACACTGAAGCTTTCTTT. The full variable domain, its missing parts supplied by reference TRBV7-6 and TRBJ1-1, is GAGVSQSPRYKVTKRGQDVALRCDPISGHVSLYWYRQALGQGPEFLTYFNYEAQQDKSGLPNDRFSAERPEGSISTLTIQRTEQRDSAMYRCASSLEGQGDTEAFFGQGTRLTVV.

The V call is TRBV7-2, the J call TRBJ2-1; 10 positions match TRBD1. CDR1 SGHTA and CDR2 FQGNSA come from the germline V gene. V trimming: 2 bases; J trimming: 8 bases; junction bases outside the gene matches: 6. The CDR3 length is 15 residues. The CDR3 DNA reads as TGTGCCAGCAGCTTATGGGGACAGGGGATGGATGAGCAGTTCTTC. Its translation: CASSLWGQGMDEQFF.

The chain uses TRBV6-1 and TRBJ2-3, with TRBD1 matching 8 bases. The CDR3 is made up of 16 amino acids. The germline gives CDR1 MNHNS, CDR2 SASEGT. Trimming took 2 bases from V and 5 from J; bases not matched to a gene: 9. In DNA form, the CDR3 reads TGTGCCAGCAGTGAACGAAGGACAGGGATTCAAGATACGCAGTATTTT. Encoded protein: CASSERRTGIQDTQYF.

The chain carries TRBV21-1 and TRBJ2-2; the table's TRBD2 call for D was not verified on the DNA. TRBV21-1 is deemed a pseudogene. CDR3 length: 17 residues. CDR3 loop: CASSKSLGGDNTGELFF. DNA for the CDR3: TGTGCCAGCAGCAAATCCCTCGGGGGGGATAACACCGGGGAGCTGTTTTTT.

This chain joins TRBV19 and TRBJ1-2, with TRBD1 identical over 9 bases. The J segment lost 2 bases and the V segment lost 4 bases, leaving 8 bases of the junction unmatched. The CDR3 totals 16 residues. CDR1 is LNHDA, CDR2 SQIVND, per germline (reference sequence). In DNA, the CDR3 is TGTGCCAGTAGTAATCCTGGGGGACAGGGAAACTATGGCTACACCTTC. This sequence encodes CASSNPGGQGNYGYTF.

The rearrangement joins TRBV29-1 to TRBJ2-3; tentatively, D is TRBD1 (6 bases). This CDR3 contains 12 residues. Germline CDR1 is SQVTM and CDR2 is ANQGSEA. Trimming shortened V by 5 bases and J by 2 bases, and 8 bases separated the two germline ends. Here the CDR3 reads CSVQGPTDTQYF. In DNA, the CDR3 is TGCAGCGTTCAGGGGCCCACAGATACGCAGTATTTT.

CDR3 amino acids: CASSLRTSGENSGELFF. CDR3 DNA sequence: TGTGCCAGCAGCCTAAGGACTAGCGGGGAAAATTCCGGGGAGCTGTTTTTT. The V and J genes are TRBV4-2 and TRBJ2-2; TRBD2 agrees at 12 bases. The length of the CDR3 is 17 residues. The V gene end was trimmed by 4 bases and the J gene end by 6 bases; junction bases not matched to a gene: 9. Per the germline V gene, CDR1 is LGHNA and CDR2 is YNFKEQ.